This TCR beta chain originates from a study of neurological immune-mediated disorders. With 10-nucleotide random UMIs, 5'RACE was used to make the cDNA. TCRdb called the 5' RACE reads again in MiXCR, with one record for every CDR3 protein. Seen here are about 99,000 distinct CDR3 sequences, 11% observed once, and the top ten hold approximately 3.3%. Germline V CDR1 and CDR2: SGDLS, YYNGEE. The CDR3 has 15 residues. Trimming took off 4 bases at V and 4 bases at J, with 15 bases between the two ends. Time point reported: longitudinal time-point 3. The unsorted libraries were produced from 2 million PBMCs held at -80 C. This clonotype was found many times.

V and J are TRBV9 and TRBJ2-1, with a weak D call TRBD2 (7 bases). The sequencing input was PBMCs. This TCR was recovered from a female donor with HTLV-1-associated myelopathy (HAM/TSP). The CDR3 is CASSPEGGLYNEQFF. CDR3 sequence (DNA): TGTGCCAGCAGCCCCGAGGGGGGGCTTTACAATGAGCAGTTCTTC.